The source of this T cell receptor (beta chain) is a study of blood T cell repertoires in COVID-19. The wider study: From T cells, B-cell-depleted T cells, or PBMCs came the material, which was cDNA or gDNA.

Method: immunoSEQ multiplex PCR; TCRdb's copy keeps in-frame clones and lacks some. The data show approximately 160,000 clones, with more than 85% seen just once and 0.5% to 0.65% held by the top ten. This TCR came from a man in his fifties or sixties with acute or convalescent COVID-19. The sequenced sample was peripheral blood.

The CDR3 nucleotides are TGTGCCACCAGTGACCGGGACAGGGGTTCCGGGGCCAACGTCCTGACTTTC. It yields the protein CATSDRDRGSGANVLTF. The chain links TRBV24-1 to TRBJ2-6; 10 bases map to TRBD1. V lost 4 bases, J lost 4 bases, and 6 bases stayed unmatched. The CDR3 is 17 residues long. The germline gives CDR1 KGHDR, CDR2 SFDVKD.